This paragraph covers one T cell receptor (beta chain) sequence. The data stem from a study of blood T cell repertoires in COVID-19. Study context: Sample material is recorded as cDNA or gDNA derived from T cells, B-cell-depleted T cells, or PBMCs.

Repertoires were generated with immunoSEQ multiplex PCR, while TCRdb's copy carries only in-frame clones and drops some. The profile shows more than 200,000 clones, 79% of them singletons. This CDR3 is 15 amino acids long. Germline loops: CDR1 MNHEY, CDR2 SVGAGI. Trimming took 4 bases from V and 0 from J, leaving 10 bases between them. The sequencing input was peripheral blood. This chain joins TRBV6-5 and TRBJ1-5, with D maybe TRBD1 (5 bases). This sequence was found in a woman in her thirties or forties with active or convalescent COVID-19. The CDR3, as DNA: TGTGCCAGCAGTTCGGACATCTCTAGCAATCAGCCCCAGCATTTT. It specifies CASSSDISSNQPQHF.